These T cell receptor beta chains were read from a single sample in a study of cytotoxic CD8 clonotypes in ibrutinib-treated CLL. Some clones are missing from TCRdb's copy, which holds only in-frame ones; the method was immunoSEQ multiplex PCR. The sample lists over 120,000 clones; about 78% were seen once. The sample was PBMCs, taken after 24 months of ibrutinib treatment. These receptor sequences come from a human donor with chronic lymphocytic leukemia. CDR3s include the opening cysteine and the closing phenylalanine or tryptophan. Fields, in order: J gene, D gene, clone size, CDR3 length, V gene, CDR3 DNA, CDR3 protein. The D gene is left open where the match is weak. Size tells how often a clone was seen (once, few, many) or the class of an expanded clone, and some rows leave it out.

j_call: TRBJ1-3; d_call: .; clone_size: .; cdr3_length: 15; v_call: TRBV30; cdr3_nt: TGTGCCTGGAGTGTACTCGGGGGGTTGGGAAACACCATATATTTT; cdr3_aa: CAWSVLGGLGNTIYF
j_call: TRBJ2-5; d_call: TRBD2; clone_size: .; cdr3_length: 17; v_call: TRBV5-1; cdr3_nt: TGCGCCAGCAGCTCCCGGGGGGGGGCTAGCGGCCAAGAGACCCAGTACTTC; cdr3_aa: CASSSRGGASGQETQYF
j_call: TRBJ2-7; d_call: TRBD1; clone_size: .; cdr3_length: 14; v_call: TRBV5-1; cdr3_nt: TGCGCCAGCAGCTTGCAGGGACAGGGGTACGAGCAGTACTTC; cdr3_aa: CASSLQGQGYEQYF
j_call: TRBJ2-1; d_call: TRBD2; clone_size: .; cdr3_length: 15; v_call: TRBV5-1; cdr3_nt: TGCGCCAGCAGCCGCTTAGCGGGAGGAGCCAATGAGCAGTTCTTC; cdr3_aa: CASSRLAGGANEQFF
j_call: TRBJ2-5; d_call: TRBD2; clone_size: .; cdr3_length: 13; v_call: TRBV10-1; cdr3_nt: TGCGCCACCATAGCGGGGGGGGTGGAGACCCAGTACTTC; cdr3_aa: CATIAGGVETQYF
j_call: TRBJ2-7; d_call: .; clone_size: .; cdr3_length: 15; v_call: TRBV29-1; cdr3_nt: TGCAGCGTTGCGGGACCCTCTAGCGACTCCTACGAGCAGTACTTC; cdr3_aa: CSVAGPSSDSYEQYF
j_call: TRBJ2-4; d_call: .; clone_size: .; cdr3_length: 13; v_call: TRBV7-2; cdr3_nt: TGTGCCAGCAGCTTAGAGGCAGGAAACATTCAGTACTTC; cdr3_aa: CASSLEAGNIQYF
j_call: TRBJ2-3; d_call: .; clone_size: .; cdr3_length: 12; v_call: TRBV7-8; cdr3_nt: TGTGCCAGCAGCAAGTGGCGAGATACGCAGTATTTT; cdr3_aa: CASSKWRDTQYF
j_call: TRBJ1-1; d_call: .; clone_size: .; cdr3_length: 15; v_call: TRBV19; cdr3_nt: TGTGCCAGTAGTATCGGGACATCCCGACGGACTGAAGCTTTCTTT; cdr3_aa: CASSIGTSRRTEAFF
j_call: TRBJ1-5; d_call: TRBD1; clone_size: .; cdr3_length: 20; v_call: TRBV5-1; cdr3_nt: TGCGCCAGCCTCCATCCCCGGGACAGGGGATACCCCAACCCCAATCAGCCCCAGCATTTT; cdr3_aa: CASLHPRDRGYPNPNQPQHF
j_call: TRBJ2-7; d_call: .; clone_size: .; cdr3_length: 11; v_call: TRBV20-1; cdr3_nt: TGCAGTGCTAGGTTGGGCGAGGGGCAGTACTTC; cdr3_aa: CSARLGEGQYF
j_call: TRBJ1-2; d_call: TRBD1; clone_size: .; cdr3_length: 17; v_call: TRBV10-1; cdr3_nt: TGCGCCAGCAGTGAGAGGACAGGGGAGGAGAGGCGGGACGGCTACACCTTC; cdr3_aa: CASSERTGEERRDGYTF
j_call: TRBJ2-3; d_call: TRBD1; clone_size: .; cdr3_length: 15; v_call: TRBV28; cdr3_nt: TGTGCCAGCAGTTTACCCCAGGGGGCCACAGATACGCAGTATTTT; cdr3_aa: CASSLPQGATDTQYF
j_call: TRBJ2-1; d_call: .; clone_size: .; cdr3_length: 13; v_call: TRBV5-8; cdr3_nt: TGTGCCACCCAGGGCAGGGTCGGGAATTTTCTGTTCTTC; cdr3_aa: CATQGRVGNFLFF
j_call: TRBJ1-4; d_call: TRBD1; clone_size: .; cdr3_length: 15; v_call: TRBV5-1; cdr3_nt: TGCGCCAGCAGCTTGGCGGGACAGCTTAATGAAAAACTGTTTTTT; cdr3_aa: CASSLAGQLNEKLFF
j_call: TRBJ2-5; d_call: TRBD2; clone_size: .; cdr3_length: 14; v_call: TRBV6-5; cdr3_nt: TGTGCCAGCAGTGGGAGGGCCGGAGGGGAGACCCAGTACTTC; cdr3_aa: CASSGRAGGETQYF
j_call: TRBJ1-3; d_call: TRBD1; clone_size: few; cdr3_length: 15; v_call: TRBV9; cdr3_nt: TGTGCCAGCAGCGTAGGGACAGGGGGCGGCCACACCATATATTTT; cdr3_aa: CASSVGTGGGHTIYF
j_call: TRBJ1-5; d_call: TRBD1; clone_size: .; cdr3_length: 15; v_call: TRBV18; cdr3_nt: TGTGCCAGCTCACCAGCGGGACAGAGCAATCAGCCCCAGCATTTT; cdr3_aa: CASSPAGQSNQPQHF
j_call: TRBJ1-2; d_call: TRBD1; clone_size: .; cdr3_length: 15; v_call: TRBV7-9; cdr3_nt: TGTGCCAGCAGCGGGACAGGATCTCCTAACTATGGCTACACCTTC; cdr3_aa: CASSGTGSPNYGYTF
j_call: TRBJ1-2; d_call: TRBD1; clone_size: .; cdr3_length: 18; v_call: TRBV5-1; cdr3_nt: TGCGCCAGCAGCTTCGGAACAGGGGTTGGCGGGGCTGGCTATGGCTACACCTTC; cdr3_aa: CASSFGTGVGGAGYGYTF
j_call: TRBJ2-5; d_call: .; clone_size: .; cdr3_length: 13; v_call: TRBV10-3; cdr3_nt: TGTGCCATCAGGAGGGATTACCAAGAGACCCAGTACTTC; cdr3_aa: CAIRRDYQETQYF
j_call: TRBJ2-2; d_call: .; clone_size: .; cdr3_length: 15; v_call: TRBV5-1; cdr3_nt: TGCGCCAGCAGCCATACAGCGGGACAGACCGGGGAGCTGTTTTTT; cdr3_aa: CASSHTAGQTGELFF
j_call: TRBJ2-6; d_call: .; clone_size: .; cdr3_length: 15; v_call: TRBV2; cdr3_nt: TGTGCCAGCAGGCCCGAGCCCTCTGGGGCCAACGTCCTGACTTTC; cdr3_aa: CASRPEPSGANVLTF
j_call: TRBJ2-5; d_call: .; clone_size: .; cdr3_length: 13; v_call: TRBV5-5; cdr3_nt: TGTGCCAGCAGCTCCCCCCCTTTGTGGGCCCAGTACTTC; cdr3_aa: CASSSPPLWAQYF
j_call: TRBJ2-3; d_call: .; clone_size: few; cdr3_length: 13; v_call: TRBV19; cdr3_nt: TGTGCCAGTAGTCCCCCCGGTCGGGATACGCAGTATTTT; cdr3_aa: CASSPPGRDTQYF
j_call: TRBJ2-1; d_call: .; clone_size: .; cdr3_length: 11; v_call: TRBV21-1; cdr3_nt: TGTGCCACCCTCGGCTACAATGAGCAGTTCTTC; cdr3_aa: CATLGYNEQFF
j_call: TRBJ1-2; d_call: .; clone_size: once; cdr3_length: 15; v_call: TRBV11-2; cdr3_nt: TGTGCCAGCAGCTTAGTCTTGGGGTGGAACTATGGCTACACCTTC; cdr3_aa: CASSLVLGWNYGYTF
j_call: TRBJ2-5; d_call: TRBD2; clone_size: .; cdr3_length: 17; v_call: TRBV4-3; cdr3_nt: TGCGCCAGCAGCCAAGGGAGATATGGCGGGGGGGAAGAGACCCAGTACTTC; cdr3_aa: CASSQGRYGGGEETQYF
j_call: TRBJ1-1; d_call: .; clone_size: .; cdr3_length: 15; v_call: TRBV7-2; cdr3_nt: TGTGCCAGCAGCCCGACGGGGCCGGGAAACACTGAAGCTTTCTTT; cdr3_aa: CASSPTGPGNTEAFF
j_call: TRBJ1-2; d_call: TRBD1; clone_size: few; cdr3_length: 15; v_call: TRBV19; cdr3_nt: TGTGCCAGTAGCAACGGGGACAGGGTCGGCTATGGCTACACCTTC; cdr3_aa: CASSNGDRVGYGYTF
j_call: TRBJ1-5; d_call: .; clone_size: .; cdr3_length: 14; v_call: TRBV19; cdr3_nt: TGTGCCAGTAGTATAGATCATAGGGGACAGCCCCAGCATTTT; cdr3_aa: CASSIDHRGQPQHF
j_call: TRBJ1-3; d_call: .; clone_size: .; cdr3_length: 16; v_call: TRBV2; cdr3_nt: TGTGCCAGCAGGGCAACCACAGGGTACTCTGGAAACACCATATATTTT; cdr3_aa: CASRATTGYSGNTIYF
j_call: TRBJ2-3; d_call: .; clone_size: .; cdr3_length: 12; v_call: TRBV19; cdr3_nt: TGTGCCAGTAGTAGGCTTCGCCATACGCAGTATTTT; cdr3_aa: CASSRLRHTQYF
j_call: TRBJ2-3; d_call: .; clone_size: few; cdr3_length: 15; v_call: TRBV28; cdr3_nt: TGTGCCAGCAGCCCCCCCGGGCCATCGGGGGATACGCAGTATTTT; cdr3_aa: CASSPPGPSGDTQYF
j_call: TRBJ2-1; d_call: TRBD2; clone_size: .; cdr3_length: 17; v_call: TRBV15; cdr3_nt: TGTGCCACCAGCAGATCCCTGCTACCGGGAGGCGGGGATGAGCAGTTCTTC; cdr3_aa: CATSRSLLPGGGDEQFF
j_call: TRBJ2-7; d_call: .; clone_size: .; cdr3_length: 12; v_call: TRBV5-6; cdr3_nt: TGTGCCAGCAGTCGGGGTTCCTACGAGCAGTACTTC; cdr3_aa: CASSRGSYEQYF
j_call: TRBJ2-1; d_call: .; clone_size: .; cdr3_length: 15; v_call: TRBV29-1; cdr3_nt: TGCAGCGCAAGTAGCGTGGGAGGCGCCTACAATGAGCAGTTCTTC; cdr3_aa: CSASSVGGAYNEQFF
j_call: TRBJ1-1; d_call: .; clone_size: .; cdr3_length: 11; v_call: TRBV5-1; cdr3_nt: TGCGCCTCCAAGCGGGGGGGTGAAGCTTTCTTT; cdr3_aa: CASKRGGEAFF
j_call: TRBJ2-3; d_call: TRBD2; clone_size: .; cdr3_length: 15; v_call: TRBV6-1; cdr3_nt: TGTGCCAGCGGGGCTAGCGGAGGGCGCACAGATACGCAGTATTTT; cdr3_aa: CASGASGGRTDTQYF
j_call: TRBJ1-1; d_call: .; clone_size: .; cdr3_length: 15; v_call: TRBV5-1; cdr3_nt: TGCGCCAGCAGCCAGGGGACCGACCTGAACACTGAAGCTTTCTTT; cdr3_aa: CASSQGTDLNTEAFF
j_call: TRBJ2-5; d_call: .; clone_size: .; cdr3_length: 13; v_call: TRBV7-2; cdr3_nt: TGTGCCAGCAGCTTAGGGGGAGGAGAGACCCAGTACTTC; cdr3_aa: CASSLGGGETQYF
j_call: TRBJ1-4; d_call: .; clone_size: many; cdr3_length: 15; v_call: TRBV5-4; cdr3_nt: TGTGCCAGCAGTCTATACAGTGCAACTAATGAAAAACTGTTTTTT; cdr3_aa: CASSLYSATNEKLFF